The subject of this entry is one T cell receptor beta chain. The target of this receptor is not known. No base quality values were provided; no much bigger clone lies one nucleotide off. The Qiagen DNeasy kit was used to extract genomic DNA both from unsorted PBMCs and from the negatively selected CD4+ and CD8+ fractions. TCR beta CDR3 regions were amplified by immunoSEQ multiplex PCR using primers annealing to V and J segments. Amplification bias was minimized using a synthetic immune receptor repertoire, and residual bias was removed computationally after sequencing. Per the source publication's procedure: Repertoire diversity was quantified as the Shannon entropy index using custom Python scripts. Unsorted, CD4+ and CD8+ repertoires were examined separately, except in combined analyses, for which CD4+ and CD8+ sequences were merged in silico. Clonal expansion was defined as a frequency increase of at least 2-fold after treatment compared with C1D1, and clones undetected at baseline were assigned a pseudocount of 0.5. Clones with 0 or 1 copy at C1D1 were defined as singleton clones, while clones with 2 or more copies were defined as non-singleton clones. By matching protein sequences in sorted samples from the same patient, clones expanded in unsorted samples were annotated as CD4+, CD8+ or unknown. Wilcoxon tests on paired samples were used to test diversity changes from C1D1 to C4D1. TCRdb mirrors the immuneACCESS table, restricted to in-frame sequences. Some clones are absent from its copies; in checked studies, under half trace to an unresolved V gene, and the reason for the others is unknown. Clone size and V and J calls were adopted from that table, with D and trimming inferred from the DNA. This sample comprises tens of thousands of clones, about 90% of them detected only once. In total, the top ten clones hold about 8.1% of the sample.

CDR1 and CDR2 (MDHEN, SYDVKM) derive from the germline V gene. The V end loses 10 bases and the J end loses 1 base, and a stretch of 13 bases separates them. The CDR3 contains 13 residues, cysteine and phenylalanine counted. Only the CDR3 DNA stays, 39 bases, in frame from base 1. The time point tag for this specimen amounts to: cycle 4 day 1 (C4D1), after 5 to 7 weeks of nivolumab. All trial patients had relapsed after autologous stem cell transplantation, with cohorts A, B and C differing in prior brentuximab vedotin exposure. The trial cohort was composed of approximately 60 patients with relapsed/refractory classical Hodgkin lymphoma, for whom complete response, partial response or progressive disease was recorded as best overall response. In the multi-cohort phase II CheckMate 205 trial, trial patients received single-agent nivolumab. Best overall response was determined by an independent review committee according to the 2007 International Working Group response criteria. Trial PBMCs were collected immediately before nivolumab initiation (C1D1) and during therapy at cycle 2 day 1 and cycle 4 day 1. Peripheral blood was collected in 8 mL Vacutainer Cell Preparation Tubes, from which PBMCs were isolated by centrifugation and then cryopreserved.

The sample originates from a study of PD-1 blockade in classical Hodgkin lymphoma (TCRdb year 2020). Regarding the complete study: Nivolumab dosing was 3 mg/kg intravenously every 2 weeks, continuing until either disease progression or unacceptable toxicity. The study used TCR beta sequencing and CyTOF to define a peripheral blood immune signature of response to PD-1 blockade in classical Hodgkin lymphoma.

Paper-wide results and their limitations: The study was limited to a single clinical trial cohort, and causes of repertoire differences, possibly disease activity or prior therapy, remained undefined. Patients starting nivolumab less than 1 year after ASCT had lower diversity and were excluded from later analyses to avoid confounding by immune reconstitution. Trial patients achieving complete response had baseline diversity similar to newly diagnosed patients, whereas partial responders and progressors had significantly lower diversity. Baseline TCR diversity was reported as lower in newly diagnosed patients than in healthy donors, and lower still in relapsed/refractory patients. CD4+ but not CD8+ TCR diversity rose significantly by C4D1 (p=0.0027 vs p=0.16), most apparent in complete responders (p=0.02).

The chain is assembled from TRBV28 and TRBJ1-1; TRBD1 could be the D gene, as 5 bases match. This receptor was taken from a human donor with classical Hodgkin lymphoma. The sample here was peripheral blood mononuclear cells (PBMCs), taken before the fourth cycle of nivolumab. CDR3 region: CAILRGANTEAFF. The nucleotides read TGTGCCATCCTAAGAGGGGCGAACACTGAAGCTTTCTTT.